The TCR beta chain described here comes from a study of preoperative IRX-2 immunotherapy in early breast cancer. Documented treatment: preoperative locoregional IRX-2 cytokine immunotherapy. Patients received preoperative, locoregional IRX-2 cytokine immunotherapy in a phase Ib study. This clone was counted once. The data were produced by immunoSEQ multiplex PCR, yet TCRdb's version contains in-frame clones alone and is incomplete. Of about 23,000 clones listed, approximately 92% were seen once; the top ten hold roughly 10%. This CDR3 region has 15 residues. Material: tumor tissue, obtained after IRX-2 immunotherapy. This chain links TRBV21-1 with TRBJ2-7; the table's D call, TRBD1, was not checked against the DNA. TRBV21-1 is reported as a pseudogene. The clonotype originates from a human donor with breast cancer. The DNA of the CDR3 is TGTGCCAGCAGCAAAATGTGGGACAGGGATCTCGAGCAGTACTTC. It encodes CASSKMWDRDLEQYF.